A selection of T cell receptor beta chains follows, all from one sample in a study of cytomegalovirus exposure and HLA in healthy donors. This table comes from immunoSEQ multiplex PCR, and its TCRdb copy is limited to in-frame clones, with some not included. Here the sample spans 150,000 to 250,000 clones, 75% to 85% being singletons. The sequenced sample consisted of PBMCs. All receptors derive from a girl aged 10 to 17 in good health and CMV-seropositive. The CDR3 runs from the conserved cysteine through the conserved F or W.

V	J	CDR3
TRBV2	TRBJ2-3	CASAGQVWVDTQYF
TRBV30	TRBJ2-5	CAWSVHQYQGWETQYF
TRBV30	TRBJ2-5	CAWIPLGGTPPYF
TRBV5-1	TRBJ1-1	CASTWRDIRENTEAFF
TRBV27	TRBJ1-6	CASSVGGFGNSPLHF
TRBV28	TRBJ1-2	CASSLIGQTGNGYTF
TRBV28	TRBJ2-2	CASRVDRGQAGELFF
TRBV7-2	TRBJ1-5	CASSPQRRGQPQHF
TRBV18	TRBJ1-6	CASSPQGGGSYNSPLHF
TRBV7-8	TRBJ1-6	CASSSYGTDYNSPLHF
TRBV19	TRBJ1-4	CASSKGTGTPLEKLFF
TRBV29-1	TRBJ1-1	CSVGARIDRVGWGTEAFF
TRBV6-6	TRBJ1-5	CASRVQRVLNQPQHF
TRBV19	TRBJ1-1	CASSLTGNTEAFF
TRBV5-4	TRBJ2-5	CASSRPRGKTQYF
TRBV27	TRBJ2-5	CASSLGRGQETQYF
TRBV4-1	TRBJ1-5	CASSAPGQNQPQHF
TRBV9	TRBJ1-2	CASSVDEVAGYTF
TRBV11-3	TRBJ2-3	CASSLTRGSSSGPDTQYF
TRBV19	TRBJ1-1	CASSPQGSTEAFF
TRBV9	TRBJ2-2	CASSAGLAGGLVTGELFF
TRBV6-6	TRBJ2-5	CASIEQGQETQYF
TRBV7-8	TRBJ1-3	CASSLGANSGNTIYF
TRBV6-1	TRBJ2-3	CASSAAVAGGWGTQYF
TRBV5-6	TRBJ2-2	CASSLRGQGTQKTGELFF
TRBV30	TRBJ1-3	CAWTSEGSGNTIYF
TRBV29-1	TRBJ1-1	CSAGRGNTEAFF
TRBV4-3	TRBJ2-3	CASSLSGGAADTQYF
TRBV4-2	TRBJ1-5	CASSQDLFGSNQPQHF
TRBV18	TRBJ2-5	CASSPLIGGLQETQYF
TRBV7-9	TRBJ1-2	CASSAKDSYGYTF
TRBV6-5	TRBJ2-5	CASSPDRQETQYF
TRBV6-1	TRBJ2-3	CASSEVQDTQYF
TRBV30	TRBJ2-7	CAWSRGAIYEQYF
TRBV6-5	TRBJ2-2	CASSKTSGVSGELFF
TRBV6-1	TRBJ1-4	CASSVRQQATNEKLFF
TRBV15	TRBJ2-2	CATRVSSWNTGELFF
TRBV4-1	-	CASSQDILSYEQYF
TRBV11-2	TRBJ1-5	CASSPGPHRDSGRPQHF
TRBV4-1	TRBJ1-4	CASSRGGNEKLFF